Here is one T cell receptor (beta chain) with its context. Its antigen is unknown. There are no base qualities to consult, and no much larger clone falls within one base. Library generation was performed with the immunoSEQ multiplex PCR assay. For the multiplex PCR, a mixture combining 60 forward primers for TCR Vbeta segments and 13 reverse primers for TCR Jbeta segments was used. The CDR3 region of rearranged TCR beta genes was amplified from genomic DNA by a multiplex PCR assay. The Illumina HiSeq System was used to sequence the amplified TCR beta libraries as 87-base-pair reads. The original methods were these. A later analysis counted approximately 76 million unique TCR beta chains across the 640 or so repertoires, and roughly 10 million of these chains were shared by at least two donors. Raw reads were error-corrected and collapsed into unique sequences with a nearest-neighbor algorithm that merged closely related sequences to remove PCR and sequencing errors. V, D and J gene segments were assigned by aligning CDR3 sequences to IMGT reference sequences. For a sequence to be retained, a match of at least six nucleotides to both a V gene segment and a J gene segment was required. A rearrangement counted as productive if the CDR3 had no stop codons and remained in frame with V and J, and every other rearrangement counted as non-productive. Following IMGT convention, CDR3 was defined as the stretch from the second conserved V-encoded cysteine up to the conserved J-encoded phenylalanine. Sequences without an unambiguous match to a single V gene segment were excluded from the earlier analysis of a few hundred of the donors. An earlier analysis of approximately 590 of the donors called V segments functional above 56.7% productive rearrangements and segregating when the between-donor standard deviation exceeded 5%. A statistical classification framework was developed to diagnose cytomegalovirus status using the catalog of TCR beta chain sequences. In a later analysis, V and J genes were assigned by comparing TCR nucleotide sequences against IMGT/GENE-DB human TR gene sequences. Using the TCRdist pipeline, a later analysis assigned CDR3 sequences along with most-parsimonious VDJ recombination scenarios. In a later analysis, each TCR beta chain was defined by its CDR3 amino acid sequence together with its V-gene family, and reads without a unique V-gene family were excluded. A later analysis removed 550 to 700 highly shared, low-generation-probability nucleotide sequences to deal with suspected cross-contamination and a sequencing artifact. In a later analysis, a clonal expansion index for each public chain was calculated from normalized within-repertoire ranks of inferred template counts. In a later analysis, generation probabilities were computed using a VDJ recombination model fitted to out-of-frame rearrangements, and the results were checked against IGoR. A later analysis scored TCR-TCR, TCR-HLA and TCR-CMV co-occurrence with hypergeometric tests, applying a repertoire-size bias correction to TCR pairs. A later analysis estimated false discovery rates by permuting HLA or CMV assignments 20 times. In a later analysis, co-occurring TCRs were grouped using DBSCAN, and TCRdist sequence similarity was added for clustering within HLA-allele-positive subsets. Repertoires with fewer than 30,000 or more than 120,000 public chains were left out of co-occurrence clustering, as were five repertoires with anomalous nucleotide sharing. What TCRdb holds here is the immuneACCESS table cut down to in-frame rearrangements. Part of the clones is not present; checked against another copy, under half of the missing clones reflect an unresolved V gene, and the others are unexplained. V and J calls plus clone size are reproduced from that table; the DNA served to infer D and trimming. The sample table contains 100,000 to 150,000 clones; only one count was recorded for about 71% of them. Clones ranked in the top ten supply over 2.5% of the sample.

These data come from a study of cytomegalovirus exposure and HLA in healthy donors (dated by TCRdb to about 2017). General notes on the study: In an earlier analysis of some 610 of the donors, roughly 300 Gb of sequence data and about 110 million unique TCR beta sequences from about 179 million T cells were reported. About 300 gigabases of sequencing data and 91 million or so unique TCR sequences made up an early release that covered several hundred HLA-typed donors. Of the 398 genotyped donors, approximately 80% fell in the genetic ancestry cluster associated with self-reported Caucasian donors. The study aimed to test whether signatures of past pathogen exposure could be identified by cataloging public T cell receptors. Using immunosequencing, the study profiled T cell repertoires from 666 subjects and related those repertoires to cytomegalovirus serostatus. A separate validation cohort of over 95 different subjects was used in addition to the approximately 610-subject first cohort. High-throughput TCR immunosequencing, statistical association of individual TCRs with disease status, and machine learning were combined to predict cytomegalovirus infection status. To study patterns of TCR occurrence, a later analysis re-analyzed previously published TCR beta repertoires from hundreds of donors and added high-resolution HLA genotyping. Rather than drawing on any new phenotypic data, the later analysis identified candidate immune exposures from TCR beta sequences and the way those sequences occurred across donors. An earlier analysis of some 600 of the donors applied high-throughput TCR beta sequencing to assess whether each TCR beta V gene segment acted as functional or pseudogenic. Donor age, sex, ethnicity and CMV serostatus were compiled together with the repertoire data. A later genetic analysis took genome-wide SNP genotypes for about three fifths of the 666 donors and used that subset as a discovery cohort. Every repertoire in the discovery cohort had been generated on one and the same sequencing platform. HLA typing covered class I and class II loci at four-digit resolution. The number of donors typed differed by locus, with 629-630 for A, B, C, DRB1 and DQB1, around 500 for DQA1, 600 to 610 for DPA1, and 400 to 490 for DPB1. Four or five DR-DQ haplotypes were handled as single units for association and clustering, since linkage in the cohort was strong. Among around 400 genotyped donors of the cohort, an average of about 220,000 unique TCR beta nucleotide sequences was sequenced per donor, of which approximately 18% were non-productive.

The cohort was made up of 666 healthy bone marrow donors. Cohort members were all nominally healthy when sampled, although unrecorded immune exposures were likely present. The donor was CMV seronegative and was included in the group of 352 seronegative cohort members. A peripheral blood sample was collected from each donor, and TCR beta sequencing was performed on peripheral blood mononuclear cells. Genomic DNA was extracted from the blood cell samples with the Qiagen DNeasy Blood Extraction Kit. Results the study describes overall, beyond this receptor: A later genetic analysis associated a missense DCLRE1C variant with V-gene and J-gene trimming of TCR beta chains, and an independent cohort replicated the association. When HLA alleles, especially DR and DQ, strongly co-occurred, TCR associations were difficult to assign to individual alleles. The earlier analysis of almost 600 of the donors excluded some 15 rarely observed V segments, including chromosome 9 orphons, because counts were too low. Most TCR sequences were observed very rarely across donors, whereas some public TCRs were present in many individuals. A later analysis found that HLA-associated TCR beta chains were more clonally expanded and had lower generation probabilities than equally common non-associated chains. Several of the top co-occurrence clusters appeared to be linked to parvovirus B19, influenza, CMV and Epstein-Barr virus, according to a later analysis. At a false discovery rate of 0.05, a later analysis linked fewer than 20,000 TCR beta sequences to specific HLA alleles. A group of highly shared sequence variants was considered likely to be a technical artifact of the sequencing pipeline. The authors suggested that the approach could potentially be extended to other disease states and immunological phenotypes. In both the original and validation cohorts, the classifier was reported to diagnose cytomegalovirus status with high specificity and sensitivity. Most CMV-associated TCR beta chains appeared to be HLA-restricted in a later analysis, and the HLA associations seemed to be driven largely by CMV exposure. A later analysis found that TCR association rates varied across HLA loci, with DRB1 alleles showing the most associated TCRs and HLA-C alleles the fewest. Correlated functional status among segregating V segments might reflect linkage disequilibrium, but an unknown experimental factor could not be ruled out. A further reported finding was that TCR beta sequences accurately predicted the HLA-A and HLA-B alleles for most subjects in the first cohort. In an earlier analysis of approximately 590 of the donors, most TCR beta V segments were observed in productive rearrangements about 87% or about 30% of the time, broadly matching IMGT annotations. The 87-base-pair reads could not distinguish some IMGT-functional V segments, including TRBV6-2 and TRBV6-3, so those segments were excluded. Because some donors lacked HLA typing at each locus, the association tests relied only on the typed subset. Only TCR beta chains were sequenced in this cohort, and the absence of alpha or paired-chain data limited detectable features. Presence/absence analyses assumed roughly uniform sequencing depth across donors, an assumption that may not hold. A total of some 180 TCR beta chains were listed by the study as associated with cytomegalovirus. In vitro tests confirmed that a few of the cytomegalovirus-associated TCR beta chains recognize cytomegalovirus antigens. In a later genetic analysis, fewer N-insertions in productive TCRs were reported among donors in an Asian-associated ancestry cluster than the roughly 700-donor mean. For the cohort, immune exposure information was limited to CMV serostatus.

V sheds 4 bases and J sheds 10 bases, leaving 11 bases between their ends. Looking up the germline V gene (reference sequence) yields CDR1 MNHNY and CDR2 SVGAGI. Taken from cysteine to phenylalanine, the CDR3 has 13 residues. Left in the record is the CDR3 DNA by itself, 39 bases read in frame from the first base. This TCR derives from a woman aged 45 to 65 in good health and CMV-seronegative. The chain links TRBV6-6 with TRBJ1-6; a weak D assignment points to TRBD1 (5 bases agree). Sequencing was done on a sample of PBMCs. The nucleotide sequence reads as follows: TGTGCCAGCAGTTCGGGGGATGAATCACCCCTCCACTTT. This encodes CASSSGDESPLHF.